These 30 T cell receptor beta chains originate from one sample sequenced in a study of Graves' ophthalmopathy and Graves' hyperthyroidism. The sequenced template was RNA, covering the TCR beta CDR3 region. Second-round multiplex PCR followed a first-round RT-PCR using HTBI primers. MiXCR, applied by TCRdb to the multiplex PCR reads, yields one record per CDR3 protein. The sample has 660,000 or so distinct CDR3 sequences; roughly 41% are singletons. The sample comprised peripheral blood. These receptors came from an adult man with Graves' ophthalmopathy.

This rearrangement joins TRBV12-3 or TRBV12-4 to TRBJ2-2; TRBD2 matches at 8 bases. The trim removed 5 bases at V and 7 bases at J, leaving 12 bases unmatched. The CDR3 is made up of 16 amino acids. The CDR3 DNA follows: TGTGCCAGCAGTGTGGCGGGGGGCTTGGACATCGGGGAGCTGTTTTTT. Its translation: CASSVAGGLDIGELFF.

This clonotype was counted ten times or more. The chain uses TRBV2 and TRBJ2-7, with D maybe TRBD2 (6 bases). The V end lost 4 bases, the J end lost 5 bases, and 9 bases lay between the germline ends. The germline gives CDR1 SNHLY, CDR2 FYNNEI. The CDR3 extends over 12 amino acids. CDR3 DNA sequence: TGTGCCAGCAGTGTGCGGGGAGACGAGCAGTACTTC. Translating it yields CASSVRGDEQYF.

For this clonotype: This sequence may be a read error, since a much larger clone differs from it by one base. Without the conserved terminal phenylalanine or tryptophan, this CDR3 likely stems from a read error. The chain carries TRBV20-1 and TRBJ1-1; D is perhaps TRBD1 (6 bases). The CDR3 contains 16 residues. Germline V lookup: CDR1 DFQATT, CDR2 SNEGSKA (reference sequence). The ends were cut back, 0 bases at V and 7 bases at J, with 21 bases in the middle. CDR3 nucleotide sequence: TGCAGTGCTAGAGATGGAGGCGGGGGCAGTGTTAATGAAGCTTTCCTT. This encodes CSARDGGGGSVNEAFL.

A word on this clonotype: At one end the junction does not follow the germline gene, possibly because of a read error. J is TRBJ2-7 and V is TRBV10-3, with D perhaps TRBD1 (6 bases). Germline assignment: CDR1 ENHRY and CDR2 SYGVKD. CDR3 length: 12 residues. The CDR3 DNA sequence: TGTGCCAGCAGTCGATACAGGGATTCGTGGTACTTC. This codes for CASSRYRDSWYF.

This clonotype was observed at least ten times. This chain uses TRBV11-2 with TRBJ1-6; unclear D gene. V lost 4 bases to trimming and J lost 1 base, with 8 bases between them. CDR1 is SGHAT and CDR2 is FQNNGV in the germline V gene. This CDR3 has 15 amino acids. The CDR3 here is CASSSGESYNSPLHF. DNA for the CDR3: TGTGCCAGCAGCTCTGGCGAGTCCTATAATTCACCCCTCCACTTT.

This clonotype was detected ten times or more. The chain links TRBV7-9 to TRBJ2-7, with a tentative D call TRBD2 (6 bases). CDR3 length equals 15 residues. Germline V gene sequence: CDR1 SEHNR, CDR2 FQNEAQ (reference sequence). Deletions cut 4 bases from V and 2 bases from J, with 15 bases between. DNA of the CDR3: TGTGCCAGCAGCTCCACGCGGGGACCGGCCTACGAGCAGTACTTC. Protein product: CASSSTRGPAYEQYF.

This clonotype was seen more than once but under ten times. The chain recombines TRBV5-1 with TRBJ2-2; TRBD1 or TRBD2 may be the D gene (5 bases each). CDR1 SGHRS and CDR2 YFSETQ come from the germline V gene. This CDR3 spans 15 amino acids. V was cut by 5 bases and J by 4 bases, with 15 bases left in between. CDR3 residues: CASRKTGTSTGELFF. The CDR3 DNA sequence: TGCGCCAGCAGAAAGACCGGGACGAGCACCGGGGAGCTGTTTTTT.

The chain has TRBV6-5 and TRBJ2-5; 8 nucleotides agree with TRBD2. Germline trimming cut 0 bases from V and 5 bases from J; bases unmatched to any gene: 5. Germline values: CDR1 MNHEY, CDR2 SVGAGI. The CDR3 is 15 residues long. The CDR3 region is CASSYSRGAIETQYF. The CDR3 nucleotides are TGTGCCAGCAGTTACTCGCGGGGGGCCATTGAGACCCAGTACTTC.

This clonotype was picked up many times. This sequence joins TRBV11-2 and TRBJ1-1; D may be TRBD1 (6 bases). Trimming removed 5 bases at V and 6 bases at J, with 13 bases between. The CDR3 loop spans 13 amino acids. The germline gives CDR1 SGHAT, CDR2 FQNNGV. CDR3 nucleotide sequence: TGTGCCAGCAGCCCCCGCCGACAGGCTGAAGCTTTCTTT. Translating gives CASSPRRQAEAFF.

The chain has TRBV29-1 and TRBJ2-5, with a possible D match to TRBD1 (6 bases). Between the trimmed V and J ends, which lost 8 bases and 2 bases, there was a span of 9 bases. The CDR3 contains 11 residues. Germline CDR1 reads SQVTM; CDR2 reads ANQGSEA. The CDR3: CSSGQQETQYF. The CDR3 coding sequence is TGCAGCAGCGGACAGCAAGAGACCCAGTACTTC.

The genes are TRBV21-1 and TRBJ1-3. TRBV21-1 is a pseudogene segment. This CDR3 is 14 amino acids long. CDR3 protein: CASSTRTSGYTIYF. The CDR3 region has the DNA TGTGCCAGCAGCACCCGGACTAGCGGTTACACCATATATTTT.

Details on this clonotype: This may arise from a read error, as a much more abundant clone is one base away. The chain couples TRBV5-1 to TRBJ2-5; TRBD2 is a possible D gene (6 bases). The germline V and J ends were trimmed by 0 bases and 5 bases, with 20 bases remaining between them. Germline loops: CDR1 SGHRS, CDR2 YFSETQ. This CDR3 has 17 amino acids. The CDR3, as DNA: TGCGCCAGCAGCTTGGCTCGACGGAACTCCAGCGGGGAGACCCAGTACTTC. Translation gives CASSLARRNSSGETQYF. Together with reference TRBV5-1 and TRBJ2-5, the CDR3 gives the full variable domain: KAGVTQTPRYLIKTRGQQVTLSCSPISGHRSVSWYQQTPGQGLQFLFEYFSETQRNKGNFPGRFSGRQFSNSRSEMNVSTLELGDSALYLCASSLARRNSSGETQYFGPGTRLLVL.

This clonotype was seen many times. V and J are TRBV7-8 and TRBJ1-2; possible D gene TRBD1, 5 bases. Trimming took 2 bases from V and 1 from J, leaving 8 bases between them. The CDR3 extends over 14 amino acids. CDR1 SGHVS and CDR2 FQNEAQ come from the germline V gene. CDR3 bases: TGTGCCAGCAGCTTACAGGGTTATAACTATGGCTACACCTTC. Translation gives CASSLQGYNYGYTF.

The chain is built from TRBV5-4 and TRBJ1-6, with 7 bases that match TRBD1. The CDR3 extends over 15 amino acids. J lost 2 bases, V lost 5 bases, and 4 bases had no gene match. Germline CDR1 SGHNT, CDR2 YYREEE (reference sequence). Here the CDR3 reads CASRRQGAYNSPLHF. DNA for the CDR3: TGTGCCAGCAGGAGGCAGGGGGCCTATAATTCACCCCTCCACTTT. The whole variable domain, filled in from reference TRBV5-4 and TRBJ1-6, reads ETGVTQSPTHLIKTRGQQVTLRCSSQSGHNTVSWYQQALGQGPQFIFQYYREEENGRGNFPPRFSGLQFPNYSSELNVNALELDDSALYLCASRRQGAYNSPLHFGNGTRLTVT.

This chain uses TRBV29-1 with TRBJ1-4; no clear D. Germline V gene sequence: CDR1 SQVTM, CDR2 ANQGSEA. The CDR3 runs 14 residues. Trimming left V 6 bases short and J 2 bases short, with 13 bases between. CDR3 sequence reads: CSVESTGTNEKLFF. The CDR3 DNA reads TGCAGCGTAGAATCTACCGGGACTAATGAAAAACTGTTTTTT.

The V call is TRBV29-1, the J call TRBJ2-5, with TRBD2 as a possible D gene (6 bases). CDR1 and CDR2 from the germline V gene are SQVTM and ANQGSEA. This CDR3 contains 16 residues. The CDR3 reads CASSLELASYQETQYF. In nucleotides, the CDR3 is TGCGCCAGCAGCTTGGAACTAGCTTCGTACCAAGAGACCCAGTACTTC. Full variable domain (outside the CDR3, taken from reference TRBV29-1 and TRBJ2-5): SAVISQKPSRDICQRGTSLTIQCQVDSQVTMMFWYRQQPGQSLTLIATANQGSEATYESGFVIDKFPISRPNLTFSTLTVSNMSPEDSSIYLCASSLELASYQETQYFGPGTRLLVL.

The V call is TRBV29-1, the J call TRBJ1-2; 9 bases map to TRBD1. CDR1 is SQVTM and CDR2 is ANQGSEA in the germline V gene. The V segment lost 6 bases and the J segment 8 bases; nucleotides outside the gene matches: 7. The CDR3 spans 12 residues. CDR3 sequence (DNA): TGCAGCGTCACCGGGACAGGGCGGGGCTACACCTTC. Its protein is CSVTGTGRGYTF.

This clonotype was observed at least ten times. This chain joins TRBV7-6 and TRBJ2-7, with 10 bases that match TRBD1. Germline V lookup: CDR1 SGHVS, CDR2 FNYEAQ. The CDR3 spans 16 residues. J lost 4 bases, V lost 4 bases, and 10 bases had no gene match. In nucleotides, the CDR3 is TGTGCCAGCAGCTCGGTCCGGGACAGGGGTCCTTACGAGCAGTACTTC. As protein: CASSSVRDRGPYEQYF.

The chain uses TRBV20-1 and TRBJ2-7; perhaps TRBD2 as D (5 bases). Trimming shortened V by 0 bases and J by 3 bases, and 9 bases separated the two germline ends. Germline CDR1 is DFQATT and CDR2 is SNEGSKA (reference sequence). This CDR3 is 13 amino acids long. In DNA, the CDR3 is TGCAGTGCTAGAGATGAGGAGGTCTACGAGCAGTACTTC. Its protein product is CSARDEEVYEQYF.

The V and J genes are TRBV9 and TRBJ2-2; weak D call: TRBD1 (7 bases). Germline CDR1 and CDR2: SGDLS and YYNGEE. The CDR3 runs 19 residues. V lost 0 bases and J 2 bases, leaving 20 bases between the germline ends. The CDR3 DNA follows: TGTGCCAGCAGCGTAGCAGGGGGACTTTCCGGAGGTAACACCGGGGAGCTGTTTTTT. It yields the protein CASSVAGGLSGGNTGELFF.

In this sample, this clonotype turned up many times. V is TRBV7-2 and J is TRBJ1-2; no reliable D call. The CDR3 has 15 residues. V lost 1 base and J 4 bases, leaving 13 bases between the germline ends. Germline V gives CDR1 SGHTA, CDR2 FQGNSA. CDR3 nucleotide sequence: TGTGCCAGCAGCTTAGTAACTTCAGCACCCTATGGCTACACCTTC. It translates to CASSLVTSAPYGYTF.

At least ten counts were recorded for this clonotype. In DNA, the CDR3 is TGCGCCACCCGGGGCAGGGGGCCCGGCTACACCTTC. Translated, it gives CATRGRGPGYTF. The chain is built from TRBV10-2 and TRBJ1-2, with 8 bases lining up with TRBD1. Germline V gives CDR1 WSHSY, CDR2 SAAADI. The CDR3 has 12 amino acids. Germline trimming cut 10 bases from V and 8 bases from J; bases unmatched to any gene: 9.

This clonotype was observed at least ten times. V usage is TRBV7-9 and J usage is TRBJ1-4; 9 nucleotides align to TRBD1. From germline, CDR1 is SEHNR and CDR2 FQNEAQ (reference sequence). The CDR3 contains 14 residues. The junction had 1 base not matched to a gene; V was cut back by 2 bases and J by 6 bases. This chain's CDR3 is CASSLWDRDEKLFF. DNA for the CDR3: TGTGCCAGCAGCTTATGGGACAGGGATGAAAAACTGTTTTTT.

This chain connects TRBV9 to TRBJ1-2, with 8 bases identical to TRBD1. V lost 3 bases, J lost 3 bases, and 10 bases stayed unmatched. Germline V gene sequence: CDR1 SGDLS, CDR2 YYNGEE. The CDR3 loop spans 16 amino acids. The CDR3 nucleotides read TGTGCCAGCAGCGCCAGGACAGGGTGGGGAGACTATGGCTACACCTTC. Translation gives CASSARTGWGDYGYTF.

Ten or more counts support this clonotype. This chain joins TRBV4-3 and TRBJ1-2; D is unresolved. V dropped 1 base and J dropped 6 bases, with 9 bases sitting between them. The CDR3 has 13 amino acids. CDR1 and CDR2 (germline): LGHNA, YSLEER. DNA for the CDR3: TGCGCCAGCAGCCAAGCCTTTTCCAATGGCTACACCTTC. Translating it yields CASSQAFSNGYTF.

The CDR3 DNA is TGTGCCAGCAGCTTAGCTCGGGTTCCGCGGGAGCAGTACTTC. It is translated as CASSLARVPREQYF. The chain has TRBV7-9 and TRBJ2-7; no reliable D call. The V gene's germline CDR1 is SEHNR and CDR2 FQNEAQ (reference sequence). V was trimmed by 0 bases and J by 7 bases, leaving 13 bases between them. CDR3 length: 14 residues.

This clonotype was counted many times. The chain employs TRBV7-3 and TRBJ1-1, with D possibly matching TRBD1 (6 bases). Germline V gene sequence: CDR1 SGHTA, CDR2 FQGTGA. The CDR3 runs to 15 residues. Trimming took 1 base from V and 4 from J, leaving 13 bases between them. DNA of the CDR3: TGTGCCAGCAGCTTAAACCCCGGACAGTCCACTGAAGCTTTCTTT. Amino acids: CASSLNPGQSTEAFF.

On this clonotype itself: The junction departs from germline at one end; a sequencing error may be responsible. The chain joins TRBV12-3 or TRBV12-4 to TRBJ2-2; D assignment may be TRBD1 or TRBD2 (5 bases each). There are 13 residues in the CDR3. This chain's CDR3 is CASGLVDTGELFF. DNA of the CDR3: TGTGCCAGCGGTTTGGTGGACACCGGGGAGCTGTTCTTT.

V is TRBV7-8 and J is TRBJ2-3; no reliable D call. This CDR3 is built from 14 residues. CDR1 is SGHVS and CDR2 is FQNEAQ in the germline V gene. With 2 bases removed from V and 0 bases from J, the gap between germline ends came to 6 bases. The CDR3 DNA reads TGTGCCAGCAGCTTACAGCCAAGCACAGATACGCAGTATTTT. Protein product: CASSLQPSTDTQYF.

The table lists this clonotype with a few counts. This chain connects TRBV7-9 to TRBJ2-7; possible D gene TRBD1, 6 bases. This CDR3 contains 18 residues. The germline gives CDR1 SEHNR, CDR2 FQNEAQ (reference sequence). Trimming pared 6 bases from V and 1 base from J, leaving 25 bases between. The CDR3 region has the DNA TGTGCCAGCAGTCCCCGGGGACACCCTCCCCACCAATCCTACGAGCAGTACTTC. This translates into CASSPRGHPPHQSYEQYF.